These 12 T cell receptor beta chains share one sample of origin, sequenced in a study of T cell clonotyping in hematopoietic cell transplantation (dated by TCRdb to about 2021). Receptor libraries were prepared by the immunoSEQ multiplex PCR assay. What TCRdb holds here is the immuneACCESS table cut down to in-frame rearrangements. Part of the clones is not present; checked against another copy, under half of the missing clones reflect an unresolved V gene, and the others are unexplained. This sample holds just under 20,000 clones; approximately 79% were observed only once. The ten largest clonotypes hold roughly 15% of the sample. The sequencing sample was made of peripheral blood mononuclear cells. The receptor set was obtained from a man aged 55 to 70 in good health. Some clones in this sample may be carry-over from other donors' samples.

This clone showed up just once. This rearrangement joins TRBV10-2 to TRBJ1-1; 7 bases align to TRBD1. Trimming cost V 7 bases and J 3 bases; bases outside gene matches: 11. There are 15 residues in the CDR3. Germline V gene lookup returns CDR1 WSHSY and CDR2 SAAADI. The CDR3 DNA reads TGCGCCAGCAAGGGGGGGAAGGGGGCAGACACTGAAGCTTTCTTT. This encodes CASKGGKGADTEAFF.

The chain has TRBV5-1 and TRBJ2-4, with D possibly TRBD2 on 5 matching bases. The germline gives CDR1 SGHRS, CDR2 YFSETQ. V was shortened by 0 bases and J by 14 bases, with 18 bases between the two germline ends. The CDR3 is 14 residues long. The CDR3 loop is CASSLAREDGGKYF. For the CDR3, the DNA is TGCGCCAGCAGCTTGGCCCGCGAAGATGGAGGAAAGTACTTC.

A note on this clone: One end of the junction is discordant with germline, which a read error may explain. CDR3 DNA sequence: TGCAGTGCTAGTGCCGGCAGGTTGCTTTTTTTT. Translation gives CSASAGRLLFF. J is TRBJ1-1 and V is TRBV20-1; no firm D call. Germline lookup yields CDR1 DFQATT and CDR2 SNEGSKA (reference sequence). This CDR3 has 11 residues.

This sequence joins TRBV30 and TRBJ1-4; the D is unclear. This CDR3 is 14 amino acids long. V lost 4 bases, J lost 0 bases, and 9 bases lay in between. The germline V gene has CDR1 GTSNPN and CDR2 SVGIG (reference sequence). This chain's CDR3 is CAWMGGATNEKLFF. The CDR3 DNA reads TGTGCCTGGATGGGCGGCGCAACTAATGAAAAACTGTTTTTT.

The V gene is TRBV19, the J gene TRBJ2-7, with 9 bases lining up with TRBD2. CDR1 is LNHDA, CDR2 SQIVND, per germline (reference sequence). The J segment lost 5 bases and the V segment lost 5 bases, leaving 4 bases of the junction unmatched. This CDR3 is 13 amino acids long. CDR3: CASSLIAGDEQYF. The CDR3 bases are TGTGCCAGTAGTTTGATAGCGGGAGACGAGCAGTACTTC.

This chain joins TRBV5-4 and TRBJ2-7; D call uncertain. The CDR3 runs to 11 residues. V was pared by 4 bases and J by 3 bases, with 5 bases between. Germline values: CDR1 SGHNT, CDR2 YYREEE (reference sequence). CDR3 protein: CASSDFYEQYF. CDR3 bases: TGTGCCAGCAGCGATTTCTACGAGCAGTACTTC.

The gene calls are TRBV2 and TRBJ2-7; the match to TRBD1 covers 8 bases. The CDR3 sequence is 15 residues long. Germline CDR1 reads SNHLY; CDR2 reads FYNNEI. The V and J ends lost 3 bases and 6 bases, in that order; junction bases with no gene match: 10. This CDR3 reads CASSEIQGGSGEQYF. CDR3 coding DNA: TGTGCCAGCAGTGAGATACAGGGGGGATCGGGCGAGCAGTACTTC.

The V call is TRBV30, the J call TRBJ1-1; D gene unclear. The CDR3 has 12 residues. CDR1 GTSNPN and CDR2 SVGIG come from the germline V gene (reference sequence). V was cut by 4 bases and J by 0 bases, with 6 bases left in between. The CDR3 region is CAWNSLNTEAFF. As DNA, the CDR3 is TGTGCCTGGAACAGTCTGAACACTGAAGCTTTCTTT.

The CDR3 sequence is CASSYSTSGVSYEQYF. CDR3 coding DNA: TGTGCCAGCAGTTACTCCACTAGCGGGGTCTCCTACGAGCAGTACTTC. The V and J genes are TRBV6-6 and TRBJ2-7; 10 positions agree with TRBD2. The CDR3 sequence is 16 residues long. Germline assignment: CDR1 MNHNY and CDR2 SVGAGI (reference sequence). Germline trimming cut 0 bases from V and 0 bases from J; bases unmatched to any gene: 2.

This rearrangement joins TRBV2 to TRBJ2-3; 9 bases line up with TRBD1. From germline, CDR1 is SNHLY and CDR2 FYNNEI. CDR3 length equals 15 residues. V lost 6 bases, J lost 0 bases, and 4 bases stayed unmatched. The CDR3 region is CASSPGTGSTDTQYF. CDR3 sequence (DNA): TGTGCCAGCAGCCCCGGGACAGGGAGCACAGATACGCAGTATTTT.

The genes are TRBV11-3 and TRBJ2-1, with TRBD1 as a possible D gene (5 bases). Per the germline V gene, CDR1 is SGHNT and CDR2 is YENEEA. The CDR3 has 15 amino acids. V was clipped by 4 bases and J by 9 bases, with 19 bases between them. CDR3 coding DNA: TGTGCCAGCAGCTCCCCCGCCGACGGTGGGGCTGAGCAGTTCTTC. It codes for CASSSPADGGAEQFF.

The chain is built from TRBV4-3 and TRBJ1-4; no firm D call. CDR1 LGHNA and CDR2 YSLEER come from the germline V gene. The CDR3 is 15 residues long. V was clipped by 0 bases and J by 4 bases, with 9 bases between them. The CDR3 loop is CASSQDGLLNEKLFF. The CDR3 nucleotides read TGCGCCAGCAGCCAAGACGGTCTCCTTAATGAAAAACTGTTTTTT.